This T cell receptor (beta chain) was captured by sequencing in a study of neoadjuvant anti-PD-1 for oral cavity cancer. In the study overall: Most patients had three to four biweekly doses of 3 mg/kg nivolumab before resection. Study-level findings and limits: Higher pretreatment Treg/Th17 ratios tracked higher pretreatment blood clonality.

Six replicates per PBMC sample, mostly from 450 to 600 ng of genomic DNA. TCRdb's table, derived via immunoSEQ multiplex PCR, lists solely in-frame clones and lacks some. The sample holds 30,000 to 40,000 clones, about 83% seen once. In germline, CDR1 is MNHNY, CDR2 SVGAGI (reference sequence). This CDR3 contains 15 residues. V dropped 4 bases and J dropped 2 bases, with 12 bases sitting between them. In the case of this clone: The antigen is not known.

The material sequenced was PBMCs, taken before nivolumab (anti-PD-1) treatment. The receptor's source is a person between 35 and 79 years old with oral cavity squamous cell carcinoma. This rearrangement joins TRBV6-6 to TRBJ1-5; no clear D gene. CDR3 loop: CASSSGEEGNQPQHF. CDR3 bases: TGTGCCAGCAGTTCCGGGGAAGAGGGCAATCAGCCCCAGCATTTT.